What follows are 26 T cell receptor beta chains derived from one specimen sequenced in a study of blood T cell repertoires in COVID-19. Data came from immunoSEQ multiplex PCR; TCRdb stores just in-frame clones and leaves some out. The top ten clones hold 2.5% to 3% of a sample with about 210,000 clones, around 80% of them seen once. The sample taken for sequencing was peripheral blood. The source is a man aged 50 to 60 with active or convalescent COVID-19.

The rearrangement links TRBV28 to TRBJ2-1, with 7 bases fitting TRBD2. Trimming cost V 4 bases and J 9 bases; bases outside gene matches: 9. The germline V gene has CDR1 MDHEN and CDR2 SYDVKM. The CDR3 runs to 14 residues. DNA of the CDR3: TGTGCCAGCAGTTACATGGCAGGGAGGGGTGAGCAGTTCTTC. Its translation: CASSYMAGRGEQFF. The full variable domain, its missing parts supplied by reference TRBV28 and TRBJ2-1, is DVKVTQSSRYLVKRTGEKVFLECVQDMDHENMFWYRQDPGLGLRLIYFSYDVKMKEKGDIPEGYSVSREKKERFSLILESASTNQTSMYLCASSYMAGRGEQFFGPGTRLTVL.

This clone showed up just a few times. This rearrangement joins TRBV9 to TRBJ1-1, with 8 bases lining up with TRBD1. Per the germline V gene, CDR1 is SGDLS and CDR2 is YYNGEE. V shed 2 bases, J shed 0 bases, and the junction held 12 bases outside the gene matches. The CDR3 contains 18 residues. The DNA of the CDR3 is TGTGCCAGCAGCGTCCATTGGGACAGGAGGACCATGAACACTGAAGCTTTCTTT. This encodes CASSVHWDRRTMNTEAFF.

J is TRBJ2-1 and V is TRBV19; a weak D match, TRBD2 (5 bases). The germline V and J ends were trimmed by 5 bases and 10 bases, with 21 bases remaining between them. Germline CDR1 and CDR2: LNHDA and SQIVND (reference sequence). CDR3 length equals 15 residues. The DNA of the CDR3 is TGTGCCAGTAGTTCCGGGGTAGCGATTTCGTGGGAGCAGTTCTTC. This sequence encodes CASSSGVAISWEQFF.

This chain joins TRBV29-1 and TRBJ1-1; D uncertain. The CDR3 loop spans 13 amino acids. CDR1 SQVTM and CDR2 ANQGSEA come from the germline V gene. Between the trimmed V and J ends, which lost 7 bases and 6 bases, there was a span of 18 bases. The CDR3 spells CSARGRVVAEAFF. The CDR3 DNA reads as TGCAGCGCCCGAGGGAGGGTCGTCGCTGAAGCTTTCTTT.

J is TRBJ1-2 and V is TRBV7-9; D unresolved. V was clipped by 3 bases and J by 2 bases, with 13 bases between them. Germline V gene data show CDR1 as SEHNR and CDR2 as FQNEAQ (reference sequence). The CDR3 contains 15 residues. CDR3 protein: CASSFGGGENYGYTF. The DNA for the CDR3 is TGTGCCAGCAGCTTCGGCGGCGGAGAAAACTATGGCTACACCTTC.

This clone was seen more than once but under ten times. At one of its ends the junction is not consistent with the germline gene, which may arise from a read error. The chain links TRBV11-2 to TRBJ2-3, with D possibly matching TRBD2 (6 bases). The CDR3 is made up of 12 amino acids. CDR1 and CDR2 (germline): SGHAT, FQNNGV. CDR3 sequence: CASRHDSGPGDF. CDR3 DNA sequence: TGTGCCAGCAGGCACGACTCAGGCCCGGGGGATTTT.

This chain links TRBV18 with TRBJ2-1; maybe TRBD2 (7 bases). V was pared by 6 bases and J by 6 bases, with 21 bases between. The CDR3 loop spans 16 amino acids. Germline CDR1 KGHSH, CDR2 LQKENI. The CDR3 protein is CASSRGGTGSSNEQFF. CDR3 nucleotides: TGTGCCAGCTCTAGGGGGGGCACGGGTTCCAGCAATGAGCAGTTCTTC.

The CDR3 loop reads CASSFREVLNYGYTF. The CDR3 region has the DNA TGTGCCAGCAGTTTCCGGGAGGTCCTTAACTATGGCTACACCTTC. This rearrangement joins TRBV6-2 or TRBV6-3 to TRBJ1-2; D is undetermined. The V end was cut by 4 bases, the J end by 1 base, with 13 bases between. Germline V CDR1 and CDR2: MNHEY, SVGEGT. The CDR3 totals 15 residues.

The gene calls are TRBV28 and TRBJ1-1; weak D call: TRBD1 (5 bases). There are 16 residues in the CDR3. In germline, CDR1 is MDHEN, CDR2 SYDVKM. V was cut by 6 bases and J by 11 bases, with 28 bases left in between. CDR3 residues: CASRPLQGSAPGAAFF. CDR3 sequence (DNA): TGTGCCAGCAGGCCCCTTCAGGGTTCCGCCCCTGGGGCGGCTTTCTTT.

This rearrangement joins TRBV19 to TRBJ1-2; TRBD1 aligns across 9 bases. The CDR3 spans 15 residues. The germline V gene has CDR1 LNHDA and CDR2 SQIVND (reference sequence). Trimming at V came to 4 bases and at J to 8 bases, leaving 11 bases not matched to a gene. CDR3 residues: CASSTVTGGRVGYTF. For the CDR3, the DNA is TGTGCCAGTAGTACGGTTACAGGGGGCCGAGTAGGCTACACCTTC.

The chain couples TRBV19 to TRBJ2-1, with TRBD2 as a possible D gene (6 bases). The CDR3 has 15 amino acids. Germline V gene data show CDR1 as LNHDA and CDR2 as SQIVND (reference sequence). Trimming shortened V by 7 bases and J by 6 bases, and 19 bases separated the two germline ends. CDR3 region: CASTPARLVGNEQFF. DNA for the CDR3: TGTGCCAGTACCCCGGCGCGACTAGTCGGCAATGAGCAGTTCTTC.

The chain links TRBV4-1 to TRBJ1-6; the match to TRBD1 covers 10 bases. The CDR3 length is 17 residues. Trimming took 1 base from V and 7 from J; bases not matched to a gene: 7. CDR1 and CDR2 (germline): MGHRA, YSYEKL. The CDR3 protein is CASSQGIQGQGNSPLHF. CDR3 DNA sequence: TGCGCCAGCAGCCAAGGAATCCAGGGACAGGGGAATTCACCCCTCCACTTT.

V gene TRBV27 combines with J gene TRBJ2-7; tentatively, D is TRBD2 (6 bases). The germline V and J ends were trimmed by 6 bases and 6 bases, with 21 bases remaining between them. This CDR3 is 15 amino acids long. The germline CDR1 and CDR2 sequences are MNHEY and SMNVEV (reference sequence). The CDR3 coding sequence is TGTGCCAGCAGGGCTCAACGGGGGACCTCCGCCGAGCAGTACTTC. Translating gives CASRAQRGTSAEQYF.

This chain joins TRBV6-2 or TRBV6-3 and TRBJ2-1, with a tentative D call TRBD1 (5 bases). Per germline, CDR1 MNHEY and CDR2 SVGEGT. The V end was cut by 0 bases, the J end by 5 bases, with 14 bases between. The CDR3 has 16 residues. The CDR3 reads CASSYSAGQLNNEQFF. The CDR3 DNA reads as TGTGCCAGCAGTTACTCAGCAGGGCAACTCAACAATGAGCAGTTCTTC.

This chain uses TRBV19 with TRBJ1-2; a possible D gene is TRBD1 (6 bases). Germline assignment: CDR1 LNHDA and CDR2 SQIVND (reference sequence). V shed 1 base and J shed 4 bases, with 10 bases lying between them. The CDR3 has 14 residues. The DNA of the CDR3 is TGTGCCAGTAGTATAGCGGACAGCCTCTATGGCTACACCTTC. This codes for CASSIADSLYGYTF.

This chain connects TRBV25-1 to TRBJ1-1; D is uncertain. V was shortened by 6 bases and J by 4 bases, with 9 bases between the two germline ends. The V gene's germline CDR1 is MGHDK and CDR2 SYGVNS. The CDR3 loop spans 12 amino acids. The CDR3 spells CASRGSATEAFF. The CDR3 nucleotides are TGTGCCAGCAGGGGGAGCGCCACTGAAGCTTTCTTT. Based on the CDR3 plus reference TRBV25-1 and TRBJ1-1, the full variable domain is EADIYQTPRYLVIGTGKKITLECSQTMGHDKMYWYQQDPGMELHLIHYSYGVNSTEKGDLSSESTVSRIRTEHFPLTLESARPSHTSQYLCASRGSATEAFFGQGTRLTVV.

This chain joins TRBV5-1 and TRBJ1-5; no firm D call. V was trimmed by 0 bases and J by 3 bases, leaving 4 bases between them. Germline CDR1 and CDR2: SGHRS and YFSETQ. The CDR3 is made up of 13 amino acids. The CDR3 loop is CASSLELNQPQHF. CDR3 coding DNA: TGCGCCAGCAGCTTGGAGCTCAATCAGCCCCAGCATTTT. Complete variable domain (other parts from reference TRBV5-1 and TRBJ1-5): KAGVTQTPRYLIKTRGQQVTLSCSPISGHRSVSWYQQTPGQGLQFLFEYFSETQRNKGNFPGRFSGRQFSNSRSEMNVSTLELGDSALYLCASSLELNQPQHFGDGTRLSIL.

This clone was observed a handful of times. The CDR3 coding sequence is TGCAGCGTGGGGGGGTCGTCCTATGGCTACACCTTC. Its translation is CSVGGSSYGYTF. This chain connects TRBV29-1 to TRBJ1-2, with D tentatively TRBD1 (5 bases). Trimming removed 6 bases at V and 4 bases at J, with 12 bases between. Looked up from germline, CDR1 is SQVTM and CDR2 is ANQGSEA. The CDR3 is 12 amino acids. The full variable domain, rest sourced from reference TRBV29-1 and TRBJ1-2, is SAVISQKPSRDICQRGTSLTIQCQVDSQVTMMFWYRQQPGQSLTLIATANQGSEATYESGFVIDKFPISRPNLTFSTLTVSNMSPEDSSIYLCSVGGSSYGYTFGSGTRLTVV.

J is TRBJ1-4 and V is TRBV9; tentatively, D is TRBD1 (6 bases). The CDR3 is 14 amino acids. Trimming took 4 bases from V and 4 from J, leaving 11 bases between them. CDR1 is SGDLS and CDR2 is YYNGEE in the germline V gene. This CDR3 is CASSQGGFNEKLFF. The CDR3 DNA is TGTGCCAGCAGCCAAGGGGGTTTTAATGAAAAACTGTTTTTT.

V is TRBV5-1 and J is TRBJ2-1; D gene uncertain. Germline V gene lookup returns CDR1 SGHRS and CDR2 YFSETQ. The CDR3 has 15 amino acids. Deletions cut 4 bases from V and 0 bases from J, with 11 bases between. CDR3 in amino acids: CASSPSFGSYNEQFF. In DNA form, the CDR3 reads TGCGCCAGCAGCCCGAGCTTCGGCTCCTACAATGAGCAGTTCTTC.

The CDR3: CASSLLANQETQYF. CDR3 sequence (DNA): TGCGCCAGCAGCTTGTTAGCGAACCAAGAGACCCAGTACTTC. The chain couples TRBV5-1 to TRBJ2-5; D perhaps matches TRBD2 (5 bases). Trimming took 1 base from V and 0 from J, leaving 7 bases between them. CDR1 and CDR2 from the germline V gene are SGHRS and YFSETQ. The CDR3 spans 14 residues.

This clone was observed a single time. This chain joins TRBV30 and TRBJ1-2, with D tentatively TRBD1 (5 bases). Germline V lookup: CDR1 GTSNPN, CDR2 SVGIG (reference sequence). The CDR3 loop spans 14 amino acids. V lost 3 bases, J lost 4 bases, and 15 bases lay in between. The CDR3 loop reads CAWSDRSTLYGYTF. The CDR3 coding sequence is TGTGCCTGGAGCGACAGAAGTACCCTCTATGGCTACACCTTC.

The CDR3 coding sequence is TGTGCCAGCAGCCCCAACAGGGCGGACTATGGCTACACCTTC. Its protein is CASSPNRADYGYTF. The rearrangement joins TRBV7-9 to TRBJ1-2, with a tentative D call TRBD1 (6 bases). Per germline, CDR1 SEHNR and CDR2 FQNEAQ (reference sequence). V was clipped by 5 bases and J by 3 bases, with 13 bases between them. This CDR3 is 14 amino acids long.

The chain joins TRBV19 to TRBJ2-3; perhaps TRBD2 as D (5 bases). Per the germline V gene, CDR1 is LNHDA and CDR2 is SQIVND (reference sequence). The CDR3 has 13 amino acids. Trimming removed 7 bases from V and 4 bases from J, with 12 bases in between. The CDR3 region has the DNA TGTGCCAGTAAAGAGGGTCCCCCAGATACGCAGTATTTT. Its translation: CASKEGPPDTQYF.

The chain combines TRBV5-6 with TRBJ1-2; TRBD1 is a possible D gene (6 bases). The CDR3 totals 14 residues. The ends were cut back, 0 bases at V and 6 bases at J, with 12 bases in the middle. Per the germline V gene, CDR1 is SGHDT and CDR2 is YYEEEE. The CDR3: CASSLGQGSNGYTF. In DNA form, the CDR3 reads TGTGCCAGCAGCTTGGGTCAGGGGAGTAATGGCTACACCTTC.

The V gene is TRBV6-6, the J gene TRBJ2-7; D is unclear. CDR3 length: 12 residues. Trimming stripped 2 bases from V and 3 bases from J, with 5 bases between. The germline V gene encodes CDR1 MNHNY and CDR2 SVGAGI (reference sequence). In DNA, the CDR3 is TGTGCCAGCAGTTACAGAGGCTACGAGCAGTACTTC. It translates to CASSYRGYEQYF.